These 21 T cell receptor beta chains came from one sample sequenced in a study of blood T cell repertoires in COVID-19. Assay used: immunoSEQ multiplex PCR; TCRdb lists only in-frame clones, some missing. The table lists 200,000 to 250,000 clones, approximately 86% of them singletons. Sequencing was carried out using PBMCs or T cells enriched from blood (not recorded which). The receptors were gathered from a woman between 45 and 65 years old who had recovered from COVID-19.

V and J are TRBV19 and TRBJ2-5; 14 bases agree with TRBD2. Germline CDR1 reads LNHDA; CDR2 reads SQIVND (reference sequence). This CDR3 spans 14 amino acids. V gave up 6 bases and J gave up 5 bases; unmatched junction bases: 2. Here the CDR3 reads CASRGTSGSETQYF. CDR3 DNA: TGTGCCAGTAGAGGGACTAGCGGGAGTGAGACCCAGTACTTC.

The chain couples TRBV19 to TRBJ1-2; D might be TRBD1 (5 bases). V lost 3 bases, J lost 2 bases, and 19 bases lay in between. In germline, CDR1 is LNHDA, CDR2 SQIVND (reference sequence). This CDR3 contains 17 residues. The CDR3 DNA sequence: TGTGCCAGTAGTATCTCAAGTCTCGGGGGAAGGAACTATGGCTACACCTTC. Translation gives CASSISSLGGRNYGYTF.

This clone was picked up one time. The chain uses TRBV10-3 and TRBJ2-7, with D uncertain. The CDR3 contains 14 residues. V dropped 0 bases and J dropped 5 bases, with 11 bases sitting between them. The germline CDR1 and CDR2 sequences are ENHRY and SYGVKD. Here the CDR3 reads CAISESRLPHEQYF. DNA of the CDR3: TGTGCCATCAGTGAGTCCAGGTTGCCCCACGAGCAGTACTTC.

This clone appeared a few times. The rearrangement links TRBV7-2 to TRBJ2-1, with D tentatively TRBD2 (12 bases). The CDR3 covers 17 residues. V gave up 8 bases and J gave up 6 bases, with 26 bases separating them. The V gene's germline CDR1 is SGHTA and CDR2 FQGNSA. The CDR3 bases are TGTGCCAGCGAGGGACAGGGGGGGACTAGCGGGCTCAATGAGCAGTTCTTC. This encodes CASEGQGGTSGLNEQFF.

CDR3 DNA sequence: TGTGCCAGCAGCCGGGGACAGGCAGAGACCCAGTACTTC. Translated, it gives CASSRGQAETQYF. The genes are TRBV6-5 and TRBJ2-5, with 8 bases identical to TRBD1. The J segment lost 4 bases and the V segment lost 6 bases, leaving 4 bases of the junction unmatched. This CDR3 comprises 13 residues. Germline V lookup: CDR1 MNHEY, CDR2 SVGAGI.

V and J are TRBV7-9 and TRBJ2-1; 9 bases map to TRBD2. Germline loops: CDR1 SEHNR, CDR2 FQNEAQ (reference sequence). The CDR3 loop spans 15 amino acids. The V and J ends lost 2 bases and 7 bases, in that order; junction bases with no gene match: 6. CDR3 in amino acids: CASSLTAGGFNEQFF. Here the CDR3 DNA reads TGTGCCAGCAGCTTAACAGCGGGAGGTTTTAATGAGCAGTTCTTC.

The chain carries TRBV5-4 and TRBJ1-2; the match to TRBD1 covers 8 bases. Germline CDR1 SGHNT, CDR2 YYREEE (reference sequence). The CDR3 loop spans 15 amino acids. The junction had 9 bases not matched to a gene; V was cut back by 3 bases and J by 5 bases. The DNA for the CDR3 is TGTGCCAGCAGCTCCCCGGGACAGGAAAGATATGGCTACACCTTC. Amino acids: CASSSPGQERYGYTF.

The chain recombines TRBV19 with TRBJ2-1; 13 bases fit TRBD2. Losses at the gene ends were 5 bases for V and 5 bases for J; bases not matched to a gene: 6. The V gene's germline CDR1 is LNHDA and CDR2 SQIVND (reference sequence). The CDR3 length is 16 residues. The CDR3 protein is CASSSILAGGHNEQFF. CDR3 nucleotide sequence: TGTGCCAGTAGTTCAATACTAGCGGGAGGGCACAATGAGCAGTTCTTC.

J is TRBJ2-3 and V is TRBV4-1; 14 positions match TRBD2. Per the germline V gene, CDR1 is MGHRA and CDR2 is YSYEKL. V dropped 3 bases and J dropped 7; count of bases not matched to a gene: 6. The CDR3 is 16 residues long. The CDR3 bases are TGCGCCAGCAGCCATTGGGGGACTAGCGGGAGTAATACGCAGTATTTT. It is translated as CASSHWGTSGSNTQYF.

This clone was picked up a small number of times. The V and J genes are TRBV5-1 and TRBJ2-2, with 7 bases matching TRBD2. This CDR3 has 13 amino acids. CDR1 SGHRS and CDR2 YFSETQ come from the germline V gene. J gave up 5 bases and V 6 bases, and 4 bases lay outside the gene matches. CDR3 in DNA: TGCGCCAGCAAGAGCGGGGTAACCGGGGAGCTGTTTTTT. Amino acid sequence: CASKSGVTGELFF.

The gene calls are TRBV18 and TRBJ1-1; D is possibly TRBD1 (5 bases). The germline V and J ends were trimmed by 8 bases and 3 bases, with 10 bases remaining between them. Germline CDR1 reads KGHSH; CDR2 reads LQKENI. This CDR3 has 12 amino acids. CDR3 DNA sequence: TGTGCCAGCGGAGGGGCGTACACTGAAGCTTTCTTT. It encodes CASGGAYTEAFF. The full variable domain, its missing parts supplied by reference TRBV18 and TRBJ1-1, is NAGVMQNPRHLVRRRGQEARLRCSPMKGHSHVYWYRQLPEEGLKFMVYLQKENIIDESGMPKERFSAEFPKEGPSILRIQQVVRGDSAAYFCASGGAYTEAFFGQGTRLTVV.

The V gene is TRBV10-3, the J gene TRBJ2-1; TRBD1 aligns across 7 bases. Losses at the gene ends were 6 bases for V and 1 base for J; bases not matched to a gene: 3. This CDR3 is 14 amino acids long. Germline V gene data show CDR1 as ENHRY and CDR2 as SYGVKD. The DNA for the CDR3 is TGTGCCATCAGAGCAGGGGGTTCCTACAATGAGCAGTTCTTC. It translates to CAIRAGGSYNEQFF.

This rearrangement joins TRBV18 to TRBJ2-4; 11 bases are shared with TRBD2. The CDR3 is 17 amino acids. V lost 2 bases, J lost 7 bases, and 10 bases stayed unmatched. Germline loops: CDR1 KGHSH, CDR2 LQKENI. In nucleotides, the CDR3 is TGTGCCAGCTCACCAGGGCTAGCGGGAGGAACACGGAACATTCAGTACTTC. Its translation: CASSPGLAGGTRNIQYF. The whole variable domain, remainder taken from reference TRBV18 and TRBJ2-4, is NAGVMQNPRHLVRRRGQEARLRCSPMKGHSHVYWYRQLPEEGLKFMVYLQKENIIDESGMPKERFSAEFPKEGPSILRIQQVVRGDSAAYFCASSPGLAGGTRNIQYFGAGTRLSVL.

This clone appeared once. This chain connects TRBV5-1 to TRBJ2-7; 7 bases fit TRBD1. The V gene's germline CDR1 is SGHRS and CDR2 YFSETQ. The junction had 8 bases not matched to a gene; V was cut back by 4 bases and J by 7 bases. The CDR3 has 13 residues. The CDR3 spells CASSNRTGWEQYF. In DNA form, the CDR3 reads TGCGCCAGCAGCAATCGGACAGGATGGGAGCAGTACTTC.

This sequence joins TRBV4-1 and TRBJ1-2, with 9 bases that match TRBD1. Germline loops: CDR1 MGHRA, CDR2 YSYEKL. The V segment lost 5 bases and the J segment 2 bases; nucleotides outside the gene matches: 6. The CDR3 covers 15 residues. This CDR3 is CASSIRDRENYGYTF. CDR3 nucleotide sequence: TGCGCCAGCAGCATCCGGGACAGGGAAAACTATGGCTACACCTTC.

V and J are TRBV20-1 and TRBJ1-1; D uncertain. CDR3 size: 15 residues. Germline CDR1 and CDR2: DFQATT and SNEGSKA (reference sequence). The V end lost 3 bases, the J end lost 6 bases, and 20 bases lay between the germline ends. The CDR3 spells CSASWHLRGLSEAFF. In nucleotides, the CDR3 is TGCAGTGCTAGTTGGCACTTACGAGGACTCTCTGAAGCTTTCTTT.

The chain links TRBV7-9 to TRBJ2-1; 8 nucleotides match TRBD2. The CDR3 consists of 15 residues. After removal of 5 bases from V and 5 bases from J, the junction contained 8 bases not matched to a gene. The V gene's germline CDR1 is SEHNR and CDR2 FQNEAQ (reference sequence). CDR3 in DNA: TGTGCCAGCAGCCGAGCGGGAGAAGGGAACAATGAGCAGTTCTTC. Its translation is CASSRAGEGNNEQFF.

The J gene is TRBJ2-2, the V gene TRBV2; weak D call: TRBD2 (5 bases). V lost 3 bases and J lost 3, with 11 bases in between. The CDR3 consists of 15 residues. Germline CDR1 and CDR2: SNHLY and FYNNEI. CDR3 nucleotides: TGTGCCAGCAGTGAGGAGGCGGGCCACACCGGGGAGCTGTTTTTT. Translated: CASSEEAGHTGELFF.

The CDR3 loop is CASSLRSQGYYEQYF. CDR3 bases: TGTGCCAGCAGCTTGCGATCACAGGGTTACTACGAGCAGTACTTC. The gene calls are TRBV11-2 and TRBJ2-7; D is possibly TRBD1 (6 bases). The CDR3 covers 15 residues. V was clipped by 3 bases and J by 3 bases, with 15 bases between them. From germline, CDR1 is SGHAT and CDR2 FQNNGV.

V is TRBV19 and J is TRBJ2-2; no reliable D call. The germline V gene encodes CDR1 LNHDA and CDR2 SQIVND (reference sequence). CDR3 length: 14 amino acids. The V and J ends lost 4 bases and 0 bases respectively, with 6 bases between them. CDR3 sequence (DNA): TGTGCCAGTAGTACCCAATCGAACACCGGGGAGCTGTTTTTT. Translation gives CASSTQSNTGELFF.

The genes are TRBV6-2 or TRBV6-3 and TRBJ1-1; D gene ambiguous. V lost 0 bases to trimming and J lost 4 bases, with 9 bases between them. The CDR3 sequence is 14 residues long. Germline V lookup: CDR1 MNHEY, CDR2 SVGEGT. CDR3 nucleotides: TGTGCCAGCAGTTACTCGGGAGTGAGCACTGAAGCTTTCTTT. Encoded protein: CASSYSGVSTEAFF.